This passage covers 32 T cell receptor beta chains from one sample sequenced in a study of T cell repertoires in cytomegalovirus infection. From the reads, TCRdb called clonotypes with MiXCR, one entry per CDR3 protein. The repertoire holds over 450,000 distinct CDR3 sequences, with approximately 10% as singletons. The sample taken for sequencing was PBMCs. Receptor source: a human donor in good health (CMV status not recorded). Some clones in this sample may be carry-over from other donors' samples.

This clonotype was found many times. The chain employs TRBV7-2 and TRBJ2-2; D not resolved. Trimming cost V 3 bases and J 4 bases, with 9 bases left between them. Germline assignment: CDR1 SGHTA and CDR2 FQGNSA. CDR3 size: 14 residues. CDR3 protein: CASSLMTATGELFF. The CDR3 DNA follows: TGTGCCAGCAGCTTGATGACGGCCACCGGGGAGCTGTTTTTT. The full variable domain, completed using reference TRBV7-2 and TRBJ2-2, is GAGVSQSPSNKVTEKGKDVELRCDPISGHTALYWYRQSLGQGLEFLIYFQGNSAPDKSGLPSDRFSAERTGGSVSTLTIQRTQQEDSAVYLCASSLMTATGELFFGEGSRLTVL.

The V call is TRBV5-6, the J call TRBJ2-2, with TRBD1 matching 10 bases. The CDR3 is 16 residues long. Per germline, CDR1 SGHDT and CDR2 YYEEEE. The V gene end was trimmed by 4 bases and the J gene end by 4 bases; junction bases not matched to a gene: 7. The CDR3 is CASSPRTGGRTGELFF. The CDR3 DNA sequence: TGTGCCAGCAGCCCCAGGACAGGGGGACGCACCGGGGAGCTGTTTTTT.

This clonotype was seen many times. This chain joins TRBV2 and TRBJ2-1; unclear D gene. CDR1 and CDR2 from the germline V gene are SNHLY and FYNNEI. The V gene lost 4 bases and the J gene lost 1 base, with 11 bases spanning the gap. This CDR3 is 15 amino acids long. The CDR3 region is CASSGRTQSYNEQFF. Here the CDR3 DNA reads TGTGCCAGCAGTGGTAGGACCCAATCCTACAATGAGCAGTTCTTC. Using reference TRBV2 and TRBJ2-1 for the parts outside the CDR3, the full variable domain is EPEVTQTPSHQVTQMGQEVILRCVPISNHLYFYWYRQILGQKVEFLVSFYNNEISEKSEIFDDQFSVERPDGSNFTLKIRSTKLEDSAMYFCASSGRTQSYNEQFFGPGTRLTVL.

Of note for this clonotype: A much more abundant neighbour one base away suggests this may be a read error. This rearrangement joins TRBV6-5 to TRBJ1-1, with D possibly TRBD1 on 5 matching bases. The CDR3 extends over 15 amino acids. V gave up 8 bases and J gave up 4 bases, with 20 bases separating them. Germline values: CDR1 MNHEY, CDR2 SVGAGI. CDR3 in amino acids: CASCTRGRGPTEAFF. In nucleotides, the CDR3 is TGTGCCAGCTGTACCCGCGGGAGGGGCCCCACTGAAGCTTTCTTT.

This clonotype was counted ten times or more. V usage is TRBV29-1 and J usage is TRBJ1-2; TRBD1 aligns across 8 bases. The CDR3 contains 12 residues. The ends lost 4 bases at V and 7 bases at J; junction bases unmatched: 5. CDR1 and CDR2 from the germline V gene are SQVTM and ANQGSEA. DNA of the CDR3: TGCAGCGTTGTTAAGACAGGGGTTGGCTACACCTTC. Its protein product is CSVVKTGVGYTF.

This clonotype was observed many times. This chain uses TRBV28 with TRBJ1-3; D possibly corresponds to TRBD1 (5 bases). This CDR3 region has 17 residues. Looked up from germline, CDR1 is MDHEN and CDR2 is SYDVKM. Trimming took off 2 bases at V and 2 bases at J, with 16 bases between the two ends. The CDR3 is CASSLRTGRQPGNTIYF. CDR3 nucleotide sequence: TGTGCCAGCAGTTTAAGGACGGGACGACAACCTGGAAACACCATATATTTT. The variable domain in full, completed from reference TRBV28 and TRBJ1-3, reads DVKVTQSSRYLVKRTGEKVFLECVQDMDHENMFWYRQDPGLGLRLIYFSYDVKMKEKGDIPEGYSVSREKKERFSLILESASTNQTSMYLCASSLRTGRQPGNTIYFGEGSWLTVV.

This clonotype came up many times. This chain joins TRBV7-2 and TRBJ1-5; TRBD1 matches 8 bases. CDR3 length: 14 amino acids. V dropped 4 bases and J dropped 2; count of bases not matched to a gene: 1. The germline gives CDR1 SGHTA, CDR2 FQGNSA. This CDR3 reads CASSSQGGNQPQHF. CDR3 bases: TGTGCCAGCAGCTCACAGGGGGGCAATCAGCCCCAGCATTTT.

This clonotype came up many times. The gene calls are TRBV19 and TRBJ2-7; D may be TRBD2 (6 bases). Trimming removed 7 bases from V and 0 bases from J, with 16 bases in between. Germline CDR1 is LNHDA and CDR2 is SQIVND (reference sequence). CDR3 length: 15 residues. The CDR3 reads CASKERGRSSYEQYF. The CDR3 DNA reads TGTGCCAGTAAGGAAAGAGGGAGGAGCTCCTACGAGCAGTACTTC.

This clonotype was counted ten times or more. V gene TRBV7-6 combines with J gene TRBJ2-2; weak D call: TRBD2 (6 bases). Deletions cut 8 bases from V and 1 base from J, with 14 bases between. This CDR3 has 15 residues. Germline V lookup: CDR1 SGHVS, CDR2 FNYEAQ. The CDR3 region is CASYLGRGNTGELFF. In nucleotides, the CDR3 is TGTGCCAGCTACCTGGGGCGGGGGAACACCGGGGAGCTGTTTTTT.

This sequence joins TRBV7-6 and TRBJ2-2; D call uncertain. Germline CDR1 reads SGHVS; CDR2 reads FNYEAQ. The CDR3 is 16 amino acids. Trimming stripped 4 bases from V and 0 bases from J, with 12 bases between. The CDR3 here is CASSSGRPTNTGELFF. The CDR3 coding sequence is TGTGCCAGCAGCTCGGGCAGGCCCACGAACACCGGGGAGCTGTTTTTT.

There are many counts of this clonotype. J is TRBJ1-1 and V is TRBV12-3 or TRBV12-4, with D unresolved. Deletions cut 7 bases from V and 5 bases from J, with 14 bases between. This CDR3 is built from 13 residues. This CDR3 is CASTRQLGTEAFF. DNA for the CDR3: TGTGCCAGCACCAGGCAGCTAGGAACTGAAGCTTTCTTT.

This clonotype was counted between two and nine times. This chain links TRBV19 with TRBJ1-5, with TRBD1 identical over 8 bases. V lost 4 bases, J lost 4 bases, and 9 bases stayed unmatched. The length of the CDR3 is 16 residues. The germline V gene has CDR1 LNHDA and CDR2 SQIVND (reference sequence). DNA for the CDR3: TGTGCCAGTAGTAAAGGACAGGGATTCAGGAATCAGCCCCAGCATTTT. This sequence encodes CASSKGQGFRNQPQHF.

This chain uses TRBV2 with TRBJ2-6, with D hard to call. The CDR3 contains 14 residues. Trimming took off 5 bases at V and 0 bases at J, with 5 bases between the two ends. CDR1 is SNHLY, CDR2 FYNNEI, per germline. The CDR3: CASSTASGANVLTF. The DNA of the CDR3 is TGTGCCAGCAGTACAGCCTCTGGGGCCAACGTCCTGACTTTC.

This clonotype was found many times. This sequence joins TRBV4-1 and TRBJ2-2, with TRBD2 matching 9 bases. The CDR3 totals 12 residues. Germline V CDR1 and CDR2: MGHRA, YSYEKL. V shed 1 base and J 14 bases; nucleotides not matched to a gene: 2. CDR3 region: CASSQVGLALFF. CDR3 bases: TGCGCCAGCAGCCAAGTGGGACTAGCTCTGTTTTTT.

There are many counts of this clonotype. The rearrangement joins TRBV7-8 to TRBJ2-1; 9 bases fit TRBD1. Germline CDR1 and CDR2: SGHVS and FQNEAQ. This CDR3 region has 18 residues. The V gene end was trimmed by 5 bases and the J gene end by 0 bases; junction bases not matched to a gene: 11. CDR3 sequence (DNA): TGTGCCAGCAGCCTTTATGGGCGGGACAGGGTCTCCTACAATGAGCAGTTCTTC. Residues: CASSLYGRDRVSYNEQFF.

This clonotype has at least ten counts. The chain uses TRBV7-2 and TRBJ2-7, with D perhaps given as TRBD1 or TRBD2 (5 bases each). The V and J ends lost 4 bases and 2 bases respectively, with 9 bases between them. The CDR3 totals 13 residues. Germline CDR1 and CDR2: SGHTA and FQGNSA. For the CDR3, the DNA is TGTGCCAGCAGCTCCCGGGGCCCCTACGAGCAGTACTTC. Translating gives CASSSRGPYEQYF.

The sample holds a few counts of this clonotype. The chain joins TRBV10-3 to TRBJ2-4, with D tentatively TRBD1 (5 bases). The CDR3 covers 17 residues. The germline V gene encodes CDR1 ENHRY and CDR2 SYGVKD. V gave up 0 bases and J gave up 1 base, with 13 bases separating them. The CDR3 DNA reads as TGTGCCATCAGTGAGTCAAGGGGTGGTACGGCCAAAAACATTCAGTACTTC. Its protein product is CAISESRGGTAKNIQYF.

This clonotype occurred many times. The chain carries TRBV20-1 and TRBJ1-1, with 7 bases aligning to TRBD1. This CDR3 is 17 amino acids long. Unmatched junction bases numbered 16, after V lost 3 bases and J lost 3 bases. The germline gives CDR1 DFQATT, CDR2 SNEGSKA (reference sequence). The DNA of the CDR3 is TGCAGTGCTAGTGGACAGGCGGGGCGCCCGGGGGACACTGAAGCTTTCTTT. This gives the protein CSASGQAGRPGDTEAFF.

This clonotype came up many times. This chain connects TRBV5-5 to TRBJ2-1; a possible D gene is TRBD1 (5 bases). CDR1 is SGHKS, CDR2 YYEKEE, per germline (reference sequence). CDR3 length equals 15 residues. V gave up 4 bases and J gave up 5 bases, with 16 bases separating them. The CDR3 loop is CASSQRQGFNNEQFF. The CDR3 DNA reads TGTGCCAGCAGCCAGAGGCAGGGCTTTAACAATGAGCAGTTCTTC.

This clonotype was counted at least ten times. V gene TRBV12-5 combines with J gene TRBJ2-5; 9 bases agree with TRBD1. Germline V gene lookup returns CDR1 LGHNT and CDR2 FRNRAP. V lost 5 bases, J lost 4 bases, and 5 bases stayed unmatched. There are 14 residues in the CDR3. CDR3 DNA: TGTGCTAGTGGTAAGGGACAGGGCTCAGAGACCCAGTACTTC. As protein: CASGKGQGSETQYF.

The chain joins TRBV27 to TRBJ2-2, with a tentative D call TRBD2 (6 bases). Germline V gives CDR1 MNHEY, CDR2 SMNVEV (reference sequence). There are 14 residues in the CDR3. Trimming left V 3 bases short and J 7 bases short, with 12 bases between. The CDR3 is CASSFDLADGELFF. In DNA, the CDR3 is TGTGCCAGCAGTTTCGACTTAGCGGACGGGGAGCTGTTTTTT.

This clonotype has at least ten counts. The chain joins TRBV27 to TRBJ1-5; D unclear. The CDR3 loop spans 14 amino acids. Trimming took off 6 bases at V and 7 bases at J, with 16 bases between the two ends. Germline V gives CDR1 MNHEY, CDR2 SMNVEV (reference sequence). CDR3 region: CASRKWEFGQPQHF. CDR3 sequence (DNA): TGTGCCAGCAGAAAATGGGAGTTCGGCCAGCCCCAGCATTTT.

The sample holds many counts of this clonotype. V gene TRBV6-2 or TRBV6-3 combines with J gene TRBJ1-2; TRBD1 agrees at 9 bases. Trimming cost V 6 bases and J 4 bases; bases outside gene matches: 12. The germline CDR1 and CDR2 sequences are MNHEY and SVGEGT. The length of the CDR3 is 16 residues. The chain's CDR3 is CASRKQGAEPLYGYTF. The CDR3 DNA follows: TGTGCCAGCAGAAAACAGGGGGCTGAACCTCTCTATGGCTACACCTTC.

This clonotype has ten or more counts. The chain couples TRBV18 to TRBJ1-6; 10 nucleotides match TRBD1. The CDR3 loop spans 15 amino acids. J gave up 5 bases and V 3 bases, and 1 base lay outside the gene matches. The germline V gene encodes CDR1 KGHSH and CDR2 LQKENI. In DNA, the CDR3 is TGTGCCAGCTCACCTGGGACAGGGGATAATTCACCCCTCCACTTT. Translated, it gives CASSPGTGDNSPLHF.

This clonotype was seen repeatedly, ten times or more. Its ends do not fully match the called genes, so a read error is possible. CDR3 region: CASRAILTSTDTQYF. The CDR3 bases are TGTGCCAGCAGGGCCATCTTAACTAGCACGGATACGCAGTATTTT. The chain recombines TRBV6-1 with TRBJ2-3; D might be TRBD2 (6 bases). CDR1 and CDR2 (germline): MNHNS, SASEGT. The CDR3 totals 15 residues.

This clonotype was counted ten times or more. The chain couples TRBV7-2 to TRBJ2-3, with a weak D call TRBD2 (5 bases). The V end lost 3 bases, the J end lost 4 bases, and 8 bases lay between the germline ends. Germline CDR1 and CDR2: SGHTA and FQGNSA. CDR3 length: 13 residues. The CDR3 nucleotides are TGTGCCAGCAGCTTTTTCGGGGCAGATACGCAGTATTTT. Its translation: CASSFFGADTQYF.

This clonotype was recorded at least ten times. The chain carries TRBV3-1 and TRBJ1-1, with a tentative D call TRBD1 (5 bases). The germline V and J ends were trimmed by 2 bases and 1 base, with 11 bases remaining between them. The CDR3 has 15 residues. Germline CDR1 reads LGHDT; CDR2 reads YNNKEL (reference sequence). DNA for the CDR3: TGTGCCAGCAGCCAATTCAGAGGGGAGAACACTGAAGCTTTCTTT. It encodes CASSQFRGENTEAFF.

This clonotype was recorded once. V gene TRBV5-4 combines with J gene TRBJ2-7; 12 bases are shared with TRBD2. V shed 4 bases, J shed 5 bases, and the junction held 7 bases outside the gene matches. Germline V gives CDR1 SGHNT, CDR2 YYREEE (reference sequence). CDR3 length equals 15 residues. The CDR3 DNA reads TGTGCCAGCAGCACGACTAGCGGGAGTATCGACGAGCAGTACTTC. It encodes CASSTTSGSIDEQYF.

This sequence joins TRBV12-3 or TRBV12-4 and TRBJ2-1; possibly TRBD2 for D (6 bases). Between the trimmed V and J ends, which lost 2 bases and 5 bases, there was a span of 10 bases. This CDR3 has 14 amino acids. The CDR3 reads CASSLWDLNNEQFF. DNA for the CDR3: TGTGCCAGCAGTTTATGGGACTTAAACAATGAGCAGTTCTTC.

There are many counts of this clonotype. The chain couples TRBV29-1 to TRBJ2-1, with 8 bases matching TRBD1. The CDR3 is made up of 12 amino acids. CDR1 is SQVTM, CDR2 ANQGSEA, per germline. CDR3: CTGQGGYNEQFF. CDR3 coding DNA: TGCACCGGACAGGGTGGCTACAATGAGCAGTTCTTC.

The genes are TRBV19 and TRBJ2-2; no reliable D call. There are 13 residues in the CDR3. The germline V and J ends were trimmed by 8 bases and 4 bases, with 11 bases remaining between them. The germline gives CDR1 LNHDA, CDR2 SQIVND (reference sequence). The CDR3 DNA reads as TGTGCCAGTTCATGGACGGTCACCGGGGAGCTGTTTTTT. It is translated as CASSWTVTGELFF.

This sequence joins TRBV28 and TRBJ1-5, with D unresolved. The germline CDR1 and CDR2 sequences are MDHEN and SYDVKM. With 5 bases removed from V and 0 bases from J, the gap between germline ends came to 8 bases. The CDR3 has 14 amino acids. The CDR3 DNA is TGTGCCAGCAGTCCTAGTTATAGCAATCAGCCCCAGCATTTT. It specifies CASSPSYSNQPQHF.